Sequencing of this TCR beta chain was carried out in a study of T cell responses to AZD1222 COVID-19 vaccine. Findings and caveats of the study: Repertoire sampling happened only post peak T cell response. Along spike, vaccine-associated CD4 TCRs were found throughout, with dominance at 160-218 and 743-854. Spike-specific TCR breadth rose after two AZD1222 doses, and depth rose as well.

Second-dose recipients at about 4 or about 12 weeks were treated as one pooled group. Profiled with immunoSEQ multiplex PCR; TCRdb holds only in-frame clones, not every one. The sample gives roughly 84,000 clones, approximately 85% of which show up once; 12% is in the top ten. Looked up from germline, CDR1 is MDHEN and CDR2 is SYDVKM. V was shortened by 4 bases and J by 5 bases, with 8 bases between the two germline ends. The CDR3 sequence is 12 residues long. A word on this clone: Its target is unknown.

Sequencing used peripheral blood, obtained 28 days after the second AZD1222 dose. The receptor's source is an adult who received the AZD1222 COVID-19 vaccine. This chain uses TRBV28 with TRBJ1-1; tentatively, D is TRBD1 (5 bases). CDR3 sequence: CASSWRGTEAFF. The CDR3 nucleotides read TGTGCCAGCAGTTGGAGGGGAACTGAAGCTTTCTTT.